This TCR beta chain stems from a study of CD8+ T cells in alopecia areata (dated by TCRdb to 2016 to 2019). Regarding the complete study: In both human patients and the C3H/HeJ mouse model, the study applied high-throughput TCRbeta sequencing to look at T cell clonal expansion in alopecia areata. Human TCRbeta sequencing covered scalp tissue and sorted CD4+ and CD8+ peripheral blood T cells from patchy and totalis/universalis alopecia areata patients and healthy controls. Scalp clonality was compared across normal scalp (n=4), patchy alopecia areata scalp (n=8), and alopecia totalis/universalis scalp (n=8). RNA came from the PAXgene miRNA kit for fixed scalp, the miRNeasy kit for PBMCs, and the RNeasy kit for mouse skin. TCRbeta CDR3 regions were amplified by immunoSEQ multiplex PCR with 35 Vbeta forward and 13 Jbeta reverse primers.

CDR1 SQVTM and CDR2 ANQGSEA are derived from the germline V gene. From cysteine to phenylalanine, the CDR3 is 16 amino acids long. Only the CDR3 portion is preserved as DNA: 48 bases, with reading frame beginning at the first base. From V the trimming removes 4 bases and from J it removes 3 bases, while the gene matches leave 11 bases of the junction unaccounted for. Library method: the immunoSEQ multiplex PCR assay. RNA was extracted from all samples and reverse transcribed into cDNA, which served as template for TCR sequencing. SuperScript III was used for first-strand cDNA synthesis, primed with a 2:1 mix of oligo-dT and random hexamers. A synthetic immune receptor repertoire was used to gauge amplification bias, and whatever bias remained was removed computationally. From the authors' description of their analysis: Raw reads were preprocessed to remove errors, and CDR3 was defined according to IMGT conventions as the region from the conserved cysteine to phenylalanine. Clonality was calculated as 1 minus Shannon entropy normalized by log2 of the number of productive unique TCRs. Whether scalp clones were CD4 or CD8 was inferred by matching scalp TCRbeta sequences against CD4 and CD8 repertoires sorted from blood. The table was pulled from immuneACCESS by TCRdb, which kept in-frame rearrangements only. Such tables lose some clones; where checked, under half of the loss comes from unresolved V genes, and the rest has no known cause. V, J and clone size are those of that table, while D and trimming were read from the DNA. Present in this sample are 90,000 to 120,000 clones, 45% to 60% of which were seen just once. The ten largest clones add up to 20% to 30% of the sample.

Lesional scalp punch biopsies and peripheral blood were collected from alopecia areata patients. PBMCs were isolated by density centrifugation and stained for CD3, CD4 and CD8, and CD4+ and CD8+ T cells were sorted on a FACSAria. Untreated alopecia areata patients were recruited as part of a multicenter biomarker study. For roughly five biomarker-study patients, blood CD8+ T cells were further sorted into NKG2D-low and NKG2D-high fractions. Broader findings and caveats from the paper: TCR sequences shared between patients were less clear than in mice, possibly partly because of HLA diversity in the patient population. Resident alphabeta T cells in normal human skin are also sequenced, complicating scalp TCR repertoire analysis, unlike mouse skin dominated by gammadelta T cells. Higher clonality and more expanded CD8+ clones were observed in lesional scalp than in normal scalp, particularly in alopecia totalis/universalis, a finding suggestive of antigenic drive.

This clone was seen more than once but under ten times. It lacks a known antigen. No quality values exist for individual bases; no much larger clone is one base distant. Sequencing was performed on NKG2D-low CD8+ T cells sorted from blood. What this sample's cell subset or site label stands for: sorted CD8+ NKG2D-low blood T cells. The rearrangement combines TRBV29-1 with TRBJ2-7; 11 bases in between match TRBD2. This clonotype originated in a human donor with alopecia areata. The CDR3 here reads CSVVDSSGRSYYEQYF. In nucleotides, the sequence is TGCAGCGTTGTCGATTCTAGCGGGAGGTCGTACTACGAGCAGTACTTC.